This entry concerns a single T cell receptor (beta chain). What it binds is unknown. The CDR3 length is 15 residues. CDR1 and CDR2 (germline): SGHRS, YFSETQ. This sample was included in a study of monozygotic twins with inflammatory bowel disease. General observations from the study: People with IBD had fewer clonotypes in common with others than healthy twins did, especially with disease activity. Limited power may explain why concordant and discordant twins showed no difference in repertoire similarity.

For every TCR library, around 3,700 ng of total RNA was used. Molecular identifiers with 6-nucleotide sample barcodes were added during cDNA synthesis via template switching. TCRdb reanalyzed the 5' RACE reads, giving one entry per CDR3 protein sequence and no DNA. The table counts 400,000 or so distinct CDR3 sequences; roughly 2.2% lies in the top ten. The genes are TRBV5-1 and TRBJ2-1; lacking DNA, the TRBD1 call made by TCRdb goes unchecked. Sequencing was performed on blood. The sequence was obtained from a human donor with ulcerative colitis or Crohn's disease, or a healthy co-twin of an affected twin (not recorded which). The chain's CDR3 is CASSLGQESYNEQFF.